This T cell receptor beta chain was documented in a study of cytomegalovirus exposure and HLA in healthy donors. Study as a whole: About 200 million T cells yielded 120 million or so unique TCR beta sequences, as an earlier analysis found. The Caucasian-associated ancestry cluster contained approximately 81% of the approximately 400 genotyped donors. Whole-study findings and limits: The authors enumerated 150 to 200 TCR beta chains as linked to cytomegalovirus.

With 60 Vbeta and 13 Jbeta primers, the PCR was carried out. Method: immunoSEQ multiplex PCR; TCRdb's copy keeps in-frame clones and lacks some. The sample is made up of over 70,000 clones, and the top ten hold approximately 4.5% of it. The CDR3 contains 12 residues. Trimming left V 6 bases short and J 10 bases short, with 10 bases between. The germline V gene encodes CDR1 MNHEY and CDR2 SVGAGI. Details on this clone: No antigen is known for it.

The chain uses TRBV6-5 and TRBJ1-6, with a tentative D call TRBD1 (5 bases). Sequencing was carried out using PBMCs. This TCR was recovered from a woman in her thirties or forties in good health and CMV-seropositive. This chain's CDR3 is CASRTKGSPLHF. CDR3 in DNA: TGTGCCAGCAGGACAAAGGGGTCACCCCTCCACTTT.